Listed below are T cell receptor beta chains from one sample, sequenced in a study of circulating and synovial CD4+ cells in juvenile arthritis. The protocol was immunoSEQ multiplex PCR, while the TCRdb copy is restricted to in-frame clones and leaves out a portion. The data show about 34,000 clones, over 95% seen once. The sequencing sample was made of CD4+ T cells from blood. These TCRs come from a human donor with juvenile idiopathic arthritis. The CDR3 runs from the conserved cysteine through the conserved F or W. Each record gives: J gene, clone size, V gene, D gene, CDR3 DNA, CDR3 protein. The D gene is left open where the match is weak. The size entry is marked missing in some rows and otherwise reads once, few, many or a size class.

TRBJ2-2,-,TRBV28,TRBD2,TGTGCCAGCACCCAAAGGGGTAGCGGGATTTTTGGGGAGCTGTTTTTT,CASTQRGSGIFGELFF
TRBJ1-5,-,TRBV7-2,-,TGTGCCAGCAGCTTAATCGGGGGCAATCAGCCCCAGCATTTT,CASSLIGGNQPQHF
TRBJ1-3,-,TRBV7-9,-,TGTGCCAGCAGCGGAGCAGGGCCCGGAAACACCATATATTTT,CASSGAGPGNTIYF
TRBJ1-1,-,TRBV5-1,-,TGCGCCAGCAGCTTGGGAACAGGAACTTCGATGAACACTGAAGCTTTCTTT,CASSLGTGTSMNTEAFF
TRBJ2-7,-,TRBV28,-,TGTGCCAGCAGAGCGATCACGGGAAACCCACTAAGCTCCTACGAGCAGTACTTC,CASRAITGNPLSSYEQYF
TRBJ2-1,-,TRBV5-5,TRBD2,TGTGCCAGCAGCCCCGGGCTCGGGACTAGCGTCTACAATGAGCAGTTCTTC,CASSPGLGTSVYNEQFF
TRBJ1-2,-,TRBV29-1,-,TGCAGCGTTGGGAGGGTCCTGGCTAACTATGGCTACACCTTC,CSVGRVLANYGYTF
TRBJ2-7,-,TRBV2,-,TGTGCCAGCAGTGTCTTTCTAGCCCGCGAGCAGTACTTC,CASSVFLAREQYF
TRBJ2-7,once,TRBV5-4,TRBD2,TGTGCCAGCAGCTATAGCGGGTTCACCTACGAGCAGTACTTC,CASSYSGFTYEQYF
TRBJ2-2,-,TRBV4-1,-,TGCGCCAGCAGCAGCGGCTTCTGGGGGCTAAGCACCGGGGAGCTGTTTTTT,CASSSGFWGLSTGELFF
TRBJ2-7,-,TRBV5-1,TRBD2,TGCGCCAGCGGAACGGGAGGGCCGGACGAGCAGTACTTC,CASGTGGPDEQYF
TRBJ2-7,few,TRBV15,-,TGTGCCACCAGCGATCGATACAGGGCCCAGCAGTACTTC,CATSDRYRAQQYF
TRBJ2-1,-,TRBV6-4,-,TGTGCCAGCCGCGAGAGGAGCAGTAGCTACAATGAGCAGTTCTTC,CASRERSSSYNEQFF
TRBJ2-1,-,TRBV19,-,TGTGCCAGTAGTCCCATGAGGAGCTCCTACAATGAGCAGTTCTTC,CASSPMRSSYNEQFF
TRBJ1-2,-,TRBV2,TRBD1,TGTGCCAGCAGCCTGGGACAGGGCTACGGCTACACCTTC,CASSLGQGYGYTF
TRBJ2-4,-,TRBV5-4,-,TGTGCCAGCAGTAAAACAGGGGCGGGAGGTACTCAGTACTTC,CASSKTGAGGTQYF
TRBJ2-3,-,TRBV6-5,TRBD2,TGTGCCAGCACGCGGGGGATCAGCACAGATACGCAGTATTTT,CASTRGISTDTQYF
TRBJ2-5,-,TRBV7-9,TRBD2,TGTGCCAGCAGCCTGGGACTAGCGGCCATCCAAGAGACCCAGTACTTC,CASSLGLAAIQETQYF
TRBJ1-3,-,TRBV11-3,-,TGTGCCAGCAGCTCCGGGACTGGAAACACCATATATTTT,CASSSGTGNTIYF
TRBJ1-1,-,TRBV28,-,TGTGCCAGCAGGCTCCCGCGGGGGGATAACACTGAAGCTTTCTTT,CASRLPRGDNTEAFF
TRBJ2-7,-,TRBV5-1,TRBD2,TGCGCCAGCAGCCCGGGACTAGCGGGACCCACCTACGAGCAGTACTTC,CASSPGLAGPTYEQYF
TRBJ1-2,-,TRBV19,-,TGTGCCAGTACCACCGGACAGCTTTTGTACAACTATGGCTACACCTTC,CASTTGQLLYNYGYTF